These 8 T cell receptor beta chains were sequenced from one sample in a study of T cell repertoires in cytomegalovirus infection. TCRdb ran MiXCR on the reads and lists one entry per CDR3 protein. Of hundreds of thousands of distinct CDR3 sequences in the sample, about 27% were seen once. These receptors are not linked to any known antigen. The source material was cultured PBMCs, sampled from culture after CMV antigen stimulation. The source is a human donor in good health (CMV status not recorded). Some clones in this sample may be carry-over from other donors' samples.

In its sample, this clonotype was seen many times. The chain uses TRBV12-3 or TRBV12-4 and TRBJ1-4, with TRBD1 identical over 11 bases. This CDR3 is built from 14 residues. V lost 6 bases, J lost 6 bases, and 3 bases stayed unmatched. CDR3 region: CASRRTGGHEKLFF. The DNA of the CDR3 is TGTGCCAGCAGAAGGACAGGGGGCCATGAAAAACTGTTTTTT.

This clonotype was detected only a few times. This chain joins TRBV7-9 and TRBJ2-7, with a tentative D call TRBD1 (5 bases). The V gene lost 5 bases and the J gene lost 5 bases, with 13 bases spanning the gap. This CDR3 comprises 13 residues. Per germline, CDR1 SEHNR and CDR2 FQNEAQ (reference sequence). The CDR3 loop is CASSPDSPNEQYF. In DNA, the CDR3 is TGTGCCAGCAGCCCAGACAGCCCCAACGAGCAGTACTTC.

In its sample, this clonotype was seen a few times. The chain employs TRBV24-1 and TRBJ1-1, with D possibly being TRBD1 (5 bases). This CDR3 has 18 amino acids. V was pared by 5 bases and J by 2 bases, with 23 bases between. Germline assignment: CDR1 KGHDR and CDR2 SFDVKD. The chain's CDR3 is CATSGKRKRGRKNTEAFF. The CDR3, as DNA: TGTGCCACCAGTGGTAAAAGAAAGCGGGGCAGGAAAAACACTGAAGCTTTCTTT.

The rearrangement uses TRBV27 and TRBJ1-1, with 9 nucleotides matching TRBD1. CDR1 is MNHEY, CDR2 SMNVEV, per germline (reference sequence). This CDR3 is built from 14 residues. V shed 6 bases, J shed 11 bases, and the junction held 13 bases outside the gene matches. The CDR3 spells CASSAYSQGAKAFF. In DNA form, the CDR3 reads TGTGCCAGCAGCGCCTATTCACAGGGGGCGAAGGCTTTCTTT.

This clonotype was counted once. The rearrangement uses TRBV12-3 or TRBV12-4 and TRBJ2-6; D may be TRBD1 (6 bases). The CDR3 has 16 residues. The germline V and J ends were trimmed by 0 bases and 4 bases, with 10 bases remaining between them. CDR3 region: CASSLAGARGANVLTF. The DNA of the CDR3 is TGTGCCAGCAGTTTAGCGGGGGCCCGAGGGGCCAACGTCCTGACTTTC.

The rearrangement joins TRBV23-1 to TRBJ2-3, with TRBD1 matching over 7 bases. TRBV23-1 qualifies as an ORF whose function is uncertain. Trimming removed 3 bases from V and 2 bases from J; junction bases left unmatched: 8. The CDR3 is 16 residues long. CDR3: CASSQDDRAHTDTQYF. Here the CDR3 DNA reads TGCGCCAGCAGTCAGGACGACAGGGCTCACACAGATACGCAGTATTTT.

This clonotype was seen at least ten times. J is TRBJ1-1 and V is TRBV11-2; D not certain. The CDR3 has 13 amino acids. CDR1 is SGHAT and CDR2 is FQNNGV in the germline V gene. V lost 2 bases and J 5 bases, leaving 9 bases between the germline ends. The CDR3 region has the DNA TGTGCCAGCAGCTTATTGGGAGGGACTGAAGCTTTCTTT. Translation gives CASSLLGGTEAFF.

Remarks on this clonotype: Compared with germline, one end of the junction differs, possibly owing to a read error. The chain employs TRBV6-1 and TRBJ2-2, with D hard to call. Germline values: CDR1 MNHNS, CDR2 SASEGT. The CDR3 length is 15 residues. The CDR3 reads CASTEDNPNTGELFF. The DNA of the CDR3 is TGTGCCAGCACTGAAGACAACCCGAACACCGGGGAGCTGTTTTTT.